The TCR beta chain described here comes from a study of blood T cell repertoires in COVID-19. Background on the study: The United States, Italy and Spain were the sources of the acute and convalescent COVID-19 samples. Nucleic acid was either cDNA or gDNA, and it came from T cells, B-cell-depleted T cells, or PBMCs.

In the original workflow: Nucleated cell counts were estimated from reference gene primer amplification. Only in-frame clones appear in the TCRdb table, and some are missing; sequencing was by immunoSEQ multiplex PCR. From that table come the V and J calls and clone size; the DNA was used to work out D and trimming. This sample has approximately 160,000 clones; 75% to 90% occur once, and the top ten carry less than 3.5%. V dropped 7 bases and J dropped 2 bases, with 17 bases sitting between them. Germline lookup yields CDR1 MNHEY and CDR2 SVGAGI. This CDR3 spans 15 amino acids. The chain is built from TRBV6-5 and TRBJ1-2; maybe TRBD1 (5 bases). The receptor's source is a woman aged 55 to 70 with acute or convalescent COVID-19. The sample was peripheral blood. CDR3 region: CASTQAGKQNYGYTF. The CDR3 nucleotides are TGTGCCAGCACTCAGGCAGGGAAACAAAACTATGGCTACACCTTC.